Listed below are T cell receptor beta chains from one sample, sequenced in a study of cytomegalovirus exposure and HLA in healthy donors. The method was immunoSEQ multiplex PCR; TCRdb's version includes in-frame clones alone and lacks a portion of them. The repertoire holds 200,000 or so clones, 84% seen once, with 13% in the top ten. The sequenced sample was PBMCs. These receptors came from a young woman in good health and CMV-seropositive. CDR3s include the opening cysteine and the closing phenylalanine or tryptophan. D genes are given only for firm matches. Clone size is not always given. Where it is, it says once, few, many or a class for expanded clones.

j_call: TRBJ2-3; v_call: TRBV5-1; d_call: NA; cdr3_length: 16; clone_size: NA; cdr3_nt: TGCGCCAGCAGCCCCTTAGTCACTTCCAGCACAGATACGCAGTATTTT; cdr3_aa: CASSPLVTSSTDTQYF
j_call: TRBJ1-1; v_call: TRBV6-6; d_call: NA; cdr3_length: 15; clone_size: NA; cdr3_nt: TGTGCCAGCAGTTACGTCCTGCAGGGAGGCACTGAAGCTTTCTTT; cdr3_aa: CASSYVLQGGTEAFF
j_call: TRBJ2-3; v_call: TRBV27; d_call: NA; cdr3_length: 14; clone_size: once; cdr3_nt: TGTGCCAGCAGGCGGACAGTGAACTCAGATACGCAGTATTTT; cdr3_aa: CASRRTVNSDTQYF
j_call: TRBJ2-7; v_call: TRBV9; d_call: NA; cdr3_length: 15; clone_size: NA; cdr3_nt: TGTGCCAGCAGCGTAGATCCCGGACAGTACTACGAGCAGTACTTC; cdr3_aa: CASSVDPGQYYEQYF
j_call: TRBJ2-1; v_call: TRBV7-9; d_call: TRBD2; cdr3_length: 12; clone_size: NA; cdr3_nt: TGTGCCAGCAAACTAGCGGACGATGAGCAGTTCTTC; cdr3_aa: CASKLADDEQFF
j_call: TRBJ2-7; v_call: TRBV7-8; d_call: TRBD2; cdr3_length: 13; clone_size: NA; cdr3_nt: TGTGCCAGCAGCTCCCGGACTAGCTACGAGCAGTACTTC; cdr3_aa: CASSSRTSYEQYF
j_call: TRBJ2-4; v_call: TRBV7-9; d_call: TRBD2; cdr3_length: 17; clone_size: NA; cdr3_nt: TGTGCCAGCAGCCCACCGACTAGCGGGGTTCGGGAAAACATTCAGTACTTC; cdr3_aa: CASSPPTSGVRENIQYF
j_call: TRBJ1-2; v_call: TRBV4-1; d_call: TRBD1; cdr3_length: 13; clone_size: NA; cdr3_nt: TGCGCCAGCAGCCCCGGGACAGTCTATGGCTACACCTTC; cdr3_aa: CASSPGTVYGYTF
j_call: TRBJ1-2; v_call: TRBV2; d_call: NA; cdr3_length: 13; clone_size: NA; cdr3_nt: TGTGCCTCTAGCCAACAGATCGGCTATGGCTACACCTTC; cdr3_aa: CASSQQIGYGYTF
j_call: TRBJ1-5; v_call: TRBV7-2; d_call: NA; cdr3_length: 14; clone_size: NA; cdr3_nt: TGTGCCAGCAGCTTAGCGAGAGTCGATCAGCCCCAGCATTTT; cdr3_aa: CASSLARVDQPQHF
j_call: TRBJ1-1; v_call: TRBV6-5; d_call: NA; cdr3_length: 15; clone_size: NA; cdr3_nt: TGTGCCACCTTCCCCCCAGGGGCCGGGAACACTGAAGCTTTCTTT; cdr3_aa: CATFPPGAGNTEAFF
j_call: TRBJ1-2; v_call: TRBV5-1; d_call: NA; cdr3_length: 12; clone_size: NA; cdr3_nt: TGCGCCAGCAGCTTGGCAGGGGATCGCTACACCTTC; cdr3_aa: CASSLAGDRYTF
j_call: TRBJ2-5; v_call: TRBV7-8; d_call: NA; cdr3_length: 15; clone_size: NA; cdr3_nt: TGTGCCAGCAGCTTAGCGGCGGGGCCCCAAGAGACCCAGTACTTC; cdr3_aa: CASSLAAGPQETQYF
j_call: TRBJ2-1; v_call: TRBV9; d_call: NA; cdr3_length: 15; clone_size: NA; cdr3_nt: TGTGCCAGCAGCCGAAGCGACTTACTAGGGGGTGAGCAGTTCTTC; cdr3_aa: CASSRSDLLGGEQFF
j_call: TRBJ2-3; v_call: TRBV19; d_call: NA; cdr3_length: 14; clone_size: NA; cdr3_nt: TGTGCCAGTAGTATCTCCAGGGGTGCAGATACGCAGTATTTT; cdr3_aa: CASSISRGADTQYF
j_call: TRBJ1-2; v_call: TRBV6-5; d_call: TRBD1; cdr3_length: 14; clone_size: NA; cdr3_nt: TGTGCCAGCAGGTCCCGACGGGGACAGGGGGCCGGCACCTTC; cdr3_aa: CASRSRRGQGAGTF
j_call: TRBJ1-1; v_call: TRBV30; d_call: NA; cdr3_length: 13; clone_size: NA; cdr3_nt: TGTGCCTGGAGTCAGGGTGATGCCACTGAAGCTTTCTTT; cdr3_aa: CAWSQGDATEAFF
j_call: TRBJ1-5; v_call: TRBV5-6; d_call: TRBD1; cdr3_length: 17; clone_size: NA; cdr3_nt: TGTGCCAGCAGTTCGGAGACCGGGACAGGGGGCAATCAGCCCCAGCATTTT; cdr3_aa: CASSSETGTGGNQPQHF
j_call: TRBJ2-3; v_call: TRBV6-5; d_call: TRBD1; cdr3_length: 16; clone_size: NA; cdr3_nt: TGTGCCAGCAGTTACCTCCGGGACAGGGGCGCGGATACGCAGTATTTT; cdr3_aa: CASSYLRDRGADTQYF
j_call: TRBJ1-2; v_call: TRBV14; d_call: NA; cdr3_length: 14; clone_size: NA; cdr3_nt: TGTGCCAGCAGCCATCTTCAGGGTAACTATGGCTACACCTTC; cdr3_aa: CASSHLQGNYGYTF
j_call: TRBJ2-1; v_call: TRBV12-5; d_call: NA; cdr3_length: 14; clone_size: NA; cdr3_nt: TGTGCTAGTGGTTTAGAGATCTCCTACAATGAGCAGTTCTTC; cdr3_aa: CASGLEISYNEQFF
j_call: TRBJ1-5; v_call: TRBV5-8; d_call: NA; cdr3_length: 13; clone_size: NA; cdr3_nt: TGTGCCAGCAGCTTGGCGGTCAATCAGCCCCAGCATTTT; cdr3_aa: CASSLAVNQPQHF
j_call: TRBJ2-7; v_call: TRBV28; d_call: TRBD1; cdr3_length: 15; clone_size: NA; cdr3_nt: TGTGCCAGCTCCCATCCGGACAGGGGGAGGTCCGAGCAGTACTTC; cdr3_aa: CASSHPDRGRSEQYF
j_call: TRBJ1-3; v_call: TRBV2; d_call: TRBD1; cdr3_length: 14; clone_size: NA; cdr3_nt: TGTGCCAGCGGAGGACAGGGTTCGTCAAACACCATATATTTT; cdr3_aa: CASGGQGSSNTIYF
j_call: TRBJ2-5; v_call: TRBV28; d_call: NA; cdr3_length: 14; clone_size: NA; cdr3_nt: TGTGCCAGCAGTTTAAGGACACGCCAAGAGACCCAGTACTTC; cdr3_aa: CASSLRTRQETQYF
j_call: TRBJ1-5; v_call: TRBV6-1; d_call: TRBD1; cdr3_length: 16; clone_size: once; cdr3_nt: TGTGCCAGCAGTCAAGGGGGCTTAGGGGGCAATCAGCCCCAGCATTTT; cdr3_aa: CASSQGGLGGNQPQHF
j_call: TRBJ2-7; v_call: TRBV6-5; d_call: NA; cdr3_length: 12; clone_size: NA; cdr3_nt: TGTGCCAGCAGTTACGTGGGGGCCGAGCAGTACTTC; cdr3_aa: CASSYVGAEQYF
j_call: TRBJ2-3; v_call: TRBV5-6; d_call: NA; cdr3_length: 16; clone_size: many; cdr3_nt: TGTGCCAGCAGCTTGACGGCGGACTCGCGCACAGATACGCAGTATTTT; cdr3_aa: CASSLTADSRTDTQYF
j_call: TRBJ1-5; v_call: TRBV12-5; d_call: TRBD1; cdr3_length: 16; clone_size: NA; cdr3_nt: TGTGCTAGTGGTTTAGGAAACAGGGGAGGCAATCAGCCCCAGCATTTT; cdr3_aa: CASGLGNRGGNQPQHF
j_call: TRBJ1-2; v_call: TRBV7-8; d_call: NA; cdr3_length: 13; clone_size: few; cdr3_nt: TGTGCCAGCAGCTTAGCCTCGTTTATTGGCTACACCTTC; cdr3_aa: CASSLASFIGYTF
j_call: TRBJ2-7; v_call: TRBV5-4; d_call: NA; cdr3_length: 14; clone_size: NA; cdr3_nt: TGTGCCAGCAGCCCTACAGGCGACCCTTACGAGCAGTACTTC; cdr3_aa: CASSPTGDPYEQYF
j_call: TRBJ2-7; v_call: TRBV11-2; d_call: TRBD1; cdr3_length: 15; clone_size: NA; cdr3_nt: TGTGCCAGCAGCTTATCCCGGGACAGCTTTCAAGAGCAGTACTTC; cdr3_aa: CASSLSRDSFQEQYF
j_call: TRBJ2-7; v_call: TRBV2; d_call: NA; cdr3_length: 15; clone_size: NA; cdr3_nt: TGTGCCAGCAGTGAACAAAGGACTTCCTCCTACGAGCAGTACTTC; cdr3_aa: CASSEQRTSSYEQYF
j_call: TRBJ1-1; v_call: TRBV18; d_call: TRBD1; cdr3_length: 14; clone_size: NA; cdr3_nt: TGTGCCAGCTCACCCTTAACAGGGGGCACTGAAGCTTTCTTT; cdr3_aa: CASSPLTGGTEAFF
j_call: TRBJ2-1; v_call: TRBV2; d_call: TRBD1; cdr3_length: 14; clone_size: NA; cdr3_nt: TGTGCCAGTTCCGGGACAGACTCCTACAATGAGCAGTTCTTC; cdr3_aa: CASSGTDSYNEQFF
j_call: TRBJ1-5; v_call: TRBV11-3; d_call: TRBD1; cdr3_length: 18; clone_size: NA; cdr3_nt: TGTGCCAGCAGCTTAGCACACTTACAGGGGGCGCTTGATCAGCCCCAGCATTTT; cdr3_aa: CASSLAHLQGALDQPQHF
j_call: TRBJ1-1; v_call: TRBV10-3; d_call: TRBD1; cdr3_length: 13; clone_size: few; cdr3_nt: TGTGCCATCAGGGGACAGATGAACACTGAAGCTTTCTTT; cdr3_aa: CAIRGQMNTEAFF
j_call: TRBJ2-3; v_call: TRBV5-1; d_call: TRBD1; cdr3_length: 15; clone_size: NA; cdr3_nt: TGCGCCAGCAGCATGGGACAGGGGGTTTCAGATACGCAGTATTTT; cdr3_aa: CASSMGQGVSDTQYF
j_call: TRBJ1-2; v_call: TRBV2; d_call: NA; cdr3_length: 14; clone_size: NA; cdr3_nt: TGTGCCAGCACCTCGGGAGGGACCCTCCATGGCTACACCTTC; cdr3_aa: CASTSGGTLHGYTF
j_call: TRBJ1-1; v_call: TRBV6-1; d_call: NA; cdr3_length: 14; clone_size: NA; cdr3_nt: TGTGCCAGCAGTGTAGGTGTGGGGGGTACTGAAGCTTTCTTT; cdr3_aa: CASSVGVGGTEAFF
j_call: TRBJ2-3; v_call: TRBV4-1; d_call: TRBD2; cdr3_length: 19; clone_size: NA; cdr3_nt: TGCGCCAGCAGCCAAGTCGGGACTAGCGGGGGGCCGAGCACAGATACGCAGTATTTT; cdr3_aa: CASSQVGTSGGPSTDTQYF
j_call: TRBJ1-2; v_call: TRBV28; d_call: NA; cdr3_length: 14; clone_size: few; cdr3_nt: TGTGCCAGCACCTCGGACAGAACTAACTATGGCTACACCTTC; cdr3_aa: CASTSDRTNYGYTF
j_call: TRBJ1-2; v_call: TRBV7-9; d_call: TRBD1; cdr3_length: 19; clone_size: NA; cdr3_nt: TGTGCCAGCAGCTTCGGCGGTATGACAGGGAAGGGTATCGGCTATGGCTACACCTTC; cdr3_aa: CASSFGGMTGKGIGYGYTF
j_call: TRBJ1-1; v_call: TRBV5-1; d_call: NA; cdr3_length: 14; clone_size: NA; cdr3_nt: TGCGCCAGCAGCTTGGGGAGATCGGGAGGTGAAGCTTTCTTT; cdr3_aa: CASSLGRSGGEAFF
j_call: TRBJ2-7; v_call: TRBV7-3; d_call: NA; cdr3_length: 13; clone_size: NA; cdr3_nt: TGTGCCAGCAGCCCGCCGGCCGGGTACGAGCAGTACTTC; cdr3_aa: CASSPPAGYEQYF
j_call: TRBJ1-5; v_call: TRBV2; d_call: NA; cdr3_length: 15; clone_size: NA; cdr3_nt: TGTGCCAGCAGCCTATCTCGCGGTAGCAATCAGCCCCAGCATTTT; cdr3_aa: CASSLSRGSNQPQHF
j_call: TRBJ1-2; v_call: TRBV5-1; d_call: TRBD1; cdr3_length: 15; clone_size: NA; cdr3_nt: TGCGCCAGCAGCTACGTGGACAGGGACGAATATGGCTACACCTTC; cdr3_aa: CASSYVDRDEYGYTF
j_call: TRBJ1-2; v_call: TRBV5-4; d_call: NA; cdr3_length: 13; clone_size: NA; cdr3_nt: TGTGCCAGCAGCCCCTCGGGGAGGCGTGGCTACACCTTC; cdr3_aa: CASSPSGRRGYTF
j_call: TRBJ2-1; v_call: TRBV29-1; d_call: NA; cdr3_length: 13; clone_size: NA; cdr3_nt: TGCAGCGTTGAGACTGGAGTAAGGCCGGAGCAGTTCTTC; cdr3_aa: CSVETGVRPEQFF
j_call: TRBJ1-5; v_call: TRBV15; d_call: NA; cdr3_length: 17; clone_size: NA; cdr3_nt: TGTGCCACCAGCAGAGATCGGGGGGTTTCAGGGAATCAGCCCCAGCATTTT; cdr3_aa: CATSRDRGVSGNQPQHF
j_call: TRBJ2-7; v_call: TRBV6-5; d_call: TRBD2; cdr3_length: 15; clone_size: once; cdr3_nt: TGTGCCAGCAGTAGCCGTAGGAGCGGGAGGGGTGAGCAGTACTTC; cdr3_aa: CASSSRRSGRGEQYF
j_call: TRBJ1-5; v_call: TRBV7-9; d_call: TRBD1; cdr3_length: 16; clone_size: NA; cdr3_nt: TGTGCCAGCAGCGGACAGGGGGCGTTTAGCAATCAGCCCCAGCATTTT; cdr3_aa: CASSGQGAFSNQPQHF
j_call: TRBJ1-1; v_call: TRBV11-2; d_call: TRBD1; cdr3_length: 13; clone_size: NA; cdr3_nt: TGTGCCAGCAGCGATATCAGACAGGGGGCAGCTTTCTTT; cdr3_aa: CASSDIRQGAAFF
j_call: TRBJ2-5; v_call: TRBV30; d_call: TRBD1; cdr3_length: 13; clone_size: NA; cdr3_nt: TGTGCCTGGGACCCGGGACAGAGGGAGACCCAGTACTTC; cdr3_aa: CAWDPGQRETQYF
j_call: TRBJ2-7; v_call: TRBV19; d_call: TRBD1; cdr3_length: 14; clone_size: NA; cdr3_nt: TGTGCCAGTAACACCGGGACAGGGATCCACGAGCAGTACTTC; cdr3_aa: CASNTGTGIHEQYF